The clone carrying this T cell receptor beta chain was counted a few times. What it binds is unknown. Time point in this sample: patch test 3, about 24 weeks after DPC sensitization. Treatment noted: therapeutic diphenylcyclopropenone sensitization with weekly scalp DPC. Staff drew blood before applying each patch test. The data belong to a study of human T cells and chemical hapten exposure. Study-level points and caveats: Patch test score showed a positive correlation with PT1 expanded TCR counts.

TCRdb fed the RACE reads into MiXCR, producing one record per CDR3 protein. The repertoire holds 50,000 to 60,000 distinct CDR3 sequences, with 9.5% to 15% as singletons. The germline CDR1 and CDR2 sequences are MDHEN and SYDVKM. The CDR3 is 14 amino acids. V lost 7 bases and J 2 bases, leaving 15 bases between the germline ends. The sequencing here drew on whole blood, taken in connection with sensitization to the hapten diphenylcyclopropenone (DPC). The TCR originated in a man aged 25-45 years with alopecia areata. Some clones in this sample may be carry-over from other donors' samples. This chain uses TRBV28 with TRBJ2-7; the D gene could be TRBD1 or TRBD2 (5 bases each). For the CDR3, the DNA is TGTGCCAGCACACCACGGGGCTCGACCTACGAGCAGTACTTC. Amino acids: CASTPRGSTYEQYF.